This entry lists 11 T cell receptor beta chains sequenced from one sample in a study of blood T cell repertoires in COVID-19. Sequencing used immunoSEQ multiplex PCR; TCRdb keeps in-frame clones, though not all of them. The sample carries around 99,000 clones, 75% to 85% recorded once. Input material: peripheral blood. These receptor sequences come from a woman over 75 with active or convalescent COVID-19.

Here the CDR3 reads CAISEVAGAALHF. CDR3 nucleotides: TGTGCCATCAGTGAGGTAGCAGGGGCTGCCCTCCACTTT. The rearrangement links TRBV10-3 to TRBJ1-6; D is perhaps TRBD1 (6 bases). V shed 2 bases and J shed 14 bases, with 13 bases lying between them. Germline V gives CDR1 ENHRY, CDR2 SYGVKD. The CDR3 is 13 amino acids.

The rearrangement links TRBV6-5 to TRBJ2-7; 10 bases align to TRBD2. This CDR3 has 14 residues. Germline CDR1 reads MNHEY; CDR2 reads SVGAGI. Germline trimming cut 7 bases from V and 6 bases from J; bases unmatched to any gene: 9. Written as DNA, the CDR3 is TGTGCCAGCACCCTCCTAGCGGGAGAGACCGAGCAGTACTTC. Translation gives CASTLLAGETEQYF.

The genes are TRBV6-6 and TRBJ2-1; D not certain. The length of the CDR3 is 13 residues. V was trimmed by 5 bases and J by 12 bases, leaving 17 bases between them. Germline V lookup: CDR1 MNHNY, CDR2 SVGAGI (reference sequence). CDR3 nucleotide sequence: TGTGCCAGCAGTCCAGACTGGGTCGTGTGGCAGTTCTTC. This gives the protein CASSPDWVVWQFF.

The chain joins TRBV6-6 to TRBJ1-5; TRBD1 might be the D (5 bases). Germline assignment: CDR1 MNHNY and CDR2 SVGAGI (reference sequence). The V and J ends lost 2 bases and 2 bases respectively, with 10 bases between them. CDR3 length equals 15 residues. The CDR3 coding sequence is TGTGCCAGCAGTTACGGGGGGGGTGGCAATCAGCCCCAGCATTTT. This codes for CASSYGGGGNQPQHF.

The J gene is TRBJ1-1, the V gene TRBV29-1; D remains ambiguous. The CDR3 covers 13 residues. The germline V gene encodes CDR1 SQVTM and CDR2 ANQGSEA. The V end was cut by 6 bases, the J end by 4 bases, with 15 bases between. CDR3 residues: CSVAILGTTEAFF. DNA of the CDR3: TGCAGCGTCGCTATTCTAGGTACCACTGAAGCTTTCTTT.

This clone was detected once. This chain links TRBV5-1 with TRBJ1-5; 7 bases are a match to TRBD1. CDR1 SGHRS and CDR2 YFSETQ come from the germline V gene. The CDR3 extends over 15 amino acids. V dropped 7 bases and J dropped 0; count of bases not matched to a gene: 7. CDR3 sequence: CASSPTGPSNQPQHF. Written as DNA, the CDR3 is TGCGCCAGCTCCCCGACAGGGCCTAGCAATCAGCCCCAGCATTTT.

This clone was observed a single time. The chain employs TRBV5-1 and TRBJ1-1, with 10 positions matching TRBD1. CDR1 is SGHRS, CDR2 YFSETQ, per germline. The V gene end was trimmed by 4 bases and the J gene end by 3 bases; junction bases not matched to a gene: 6. The CDR3 runs to 15 residues. CDR3: CASSHYDRGHTEAFF. The CDR3 coding sequence is TGCGCCAGCAGCCACTACGACAGGGGGCACACTGAAGCTTTCTTT. The variable domain in full, completed from reference TRBV5-1 and TRBJ1-1, reads KAGVTQTPRYLIKTRGQQVTLSCSPISGHRSVSWYQQTPGQGLQFLFEYFSETQRNKGNFPGRFSGRQFSNSRSEMNVSTLELGDSALYLCASSHYDRGHTEAFFGQGTRLTVV.

V usage is TRBV2 and J usage is TRBJ1-4, with TRBD1 matching over 10 bases. This CDR3 has 14 residues. The J segment lost 6 bases and the V segment lost 4 bases, leaving 2 bases of the junction unmatched. Per germline, CDR1 SNHLY and CDR2 FYNNEI. The chain's CDR3 is CASSGGQGYEKLFF. CDR3 nucleotides: TGTGCCAGCAGTGGGGGACAGGGGTATGAAAAACTGTTTTTT. The full variable domain, rest sourced from reference TRBV2 and TRBJ1-4, is EPEVTQTPSHQVTQMGQEVILRCVPISNHLYFYWYRQILGQKVEFLVSFYNNEISEKSEIFDDQFSVERPDGSNFTLKIRSTKLEDSAMYFCASSGGQGYEKLFFGSGTQLSVL.

Written as DNA, the CDR3 is TGCAGCGTTGGCAGGGGCACCGGGGAGCTGTTTTTT. It encodes CSVGRGTGELFF. The gene calls are TRBV29-1 and TRBJ2-2; the D gene is possibly TRBD1 (6 bases). From germline, CDR1 is SQVTM and CDR2 ANQGSEA. V was clipped by 4 bases and J by 4 bases, with 7 bases between them. This CDR3 is 12 amino acids long.

V is TRBV29-1 and J is TRBJ1-1; the match to TRBD1 covers 11 bases. V dropped 7 bases and J dropped 4; count of bases not matched to a gene: 5. The germline V gene has CDR1 SQVTM and CDR2 ANQGSEA. CDR3 length: 13 amino acids. The CDR3 DNA sequence: TGCAGCGCAAGGACAGGGGGCTCCACTGAAGCTTTCTTT. This sequence encodes CSARTGGSTEAFF. The full variable domain, its missing parts supplied by reference TRBV29-1 and TRBJ1-1, is SAVISQKPSRDICQRGTSLTIQCQVDSQVTMMFWYRQQPGQSLTLIATANQGSEATYESGFVIDKFPISRPNLTFSTLTVSNMSPEDSSIYLCSARTGGSTEAFFGQGTRLTVV.

This chain connects TRBV2 to TRBJ1-4, with a possible D match to TRBD1 (5 bases). The CDR3 extends over 15 amino acids. The germline CDR1 and CDR2 sequences are SNHLY and FYNNEI. The ends were cut back, 4 bases at V and 4 bases at J, with 13 bases in the middle. The CDR3 loop is CASSVFGGDNEKLFF. The CDR3 DNA follows: TGTGCCAGCAGTGTGTTTGGGGGGGATAATGAAAAACTGTTTTTT.